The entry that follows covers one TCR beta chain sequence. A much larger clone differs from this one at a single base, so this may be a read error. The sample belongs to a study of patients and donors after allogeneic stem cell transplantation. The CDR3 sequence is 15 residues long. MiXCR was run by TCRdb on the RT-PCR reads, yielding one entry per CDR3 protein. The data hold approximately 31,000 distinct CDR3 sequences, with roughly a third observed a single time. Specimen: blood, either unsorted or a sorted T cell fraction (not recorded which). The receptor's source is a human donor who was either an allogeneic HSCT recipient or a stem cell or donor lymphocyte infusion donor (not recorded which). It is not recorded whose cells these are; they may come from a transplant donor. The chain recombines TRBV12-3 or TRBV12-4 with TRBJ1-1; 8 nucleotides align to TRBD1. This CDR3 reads CASSSGGGGNTEVFF. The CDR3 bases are TGTGCCAGCAGTTCAGGGGGCGGGGGGAACACTGAAGTTTTCTTT.